This T cell receptor beta chain was sequenced in a study of cytomegalovirus exposure and HLA in healthy donors (dated by TCRdb to between 2016 and 2019). General notes on the study: In an earlier analysis of roughly 500 of the donors, about 260 Gb of sequence data and just under 120 million unique TCR beta sequences from 180 million or so T cells were reported. HLA typing included class I and class II loci at four-digit resolution. An early release that covered roughly 600 HLA-typed donors contained approximately 300 gigabases of sequencing data and about 93 million unique TCR sequences. Across under 500 genotyped donors of the cohort, an average of about 240,000 unique TCR beta nucleotide sequences per donor were sequenced, and roughly 18% of those sequences were non-productive. The later analysis used no new phenotypic data to find candidate immune exposures, relying instead on TCR beta sequences and their occurrence across donors. To decide whether each TCR beta V gene segment behaved as functional or pseudogenic, an earlier analysis of some 600 of the donors relied on high-throughput TCR beta sequencing. The number of donors typed differed by locus, with about 620-630 for A, B, C, DRB1 and DQB1, 522 for DQA1, about 610 for DPA1, and around 460 for DPB1. The aim of the study was to test whether cataloging public T cell receptors could identify signatures of past pathogen exposure. Every repertoire in the discovery cohort had been generated on one and the same sequencing platform. The study used immunosequencing to profile the T cell repertoires of 666 subjects and linked those repertoires to cytomegalovirus serostatus. High-throughput TCR immunosequencing, statistical association of individual TCRs with disease status, and machine learning were combined to predict cytomegalovirus infection status. Donor age, sex, ethnicity and CMV serostatus were collected together with the repertoire data. In a later genetic analysis, genome-wide SNP genotypes for about three fifths of the roughly 670 donors were used, and that subset was treated as a discovery cohort. A separate validation cohort of over 95 different subjects was used in addition to the approximately 640-subject first cohort. The genetic ancestry cluster associated with self-reported Caucasian donors included about 84% of the roughly 400 genotyped donors. Roughly 5 DR-DQ haplotypes were handled as single units for association and clustering, since linkage in the cohort was strong. A later analysis re-analyzed previously published TCR beta repertoires from approximately 670 donors and added high-resolution HLA genotyping to study TCR occurrence patterns. The study at large found these results: While some public TCRs were present in many individuals, most TCR sequences turned up only very rarely across donors. The earlier analysis of 587 of the donors excluded 15 to 20 rarely observed V segments, including chromosome 9 orphons, because counts were too low. According to a later analysis, most CMV-associated TCR beta chains appeared to be HLA-restricted, and the HLA associations seemed to be driven largely by CMV exposure. Cytomegalovirus status was reported to be diagnosed by the classifier with high specificity and sensitivity in both the original and validation cohorts. In this cohort, only TCR beta chains were sequenced, and detectable features were limited by the absence of alpha or paired-chain data. The authors suggested that the approach could potentially be generalized to other disease states and immunological phenotypes. The study gave a list of 150 to 200 TCR beta chains associated with cytomegalovirus. Several of the top co-occurrence clusters appeared to be linked to parvovirus B19, influenza, CMV and Epstein-Barr virus, according to a later analysis. A further reported finding was that TCR beta sequences accurately predicted the HLA-A and HLA-B alleles for most subjects in the first cohort. For the cohort, immune exposure information was limited to CMV serostatus. In a later analysis, the rate of TCR association differed among HLA loci, with DRB1 alleles having the most associated TCRs and HLA-C alleles having the fewest. Correlated functional status among segregating V segments might reflect linkage disequilibrium, but an unknown experimental factor could not be ruled out. HLA typing was unavailable for some donors at each locus, so association tests used only the typed subset. A cluster of highly shared sequence variants was judged likely to be a technical artifact of the sequencing pipeline. Roughly uniform sequencing depth across donors was assumed in presence/absence analyses, although this assumption may not hold. V-gene and J-gene trimming of TCR beta chains was associated with a missense DCLRE1C variant in a later genetic analysis, and the association was replicated in an independent cohort. In a later analysis, HLA-associated TCR beta chains were found to be more clonally expanded and to have lower generation probabilities than equally common non-associated chains. Assigning TCR associations to individual alleles was difficult when HLA alleles, especially DR and DQ, strongly co-occurred. In a later genetic analysis, fewer N-insertions in productive TCRs were reported among donors in an Asian-associated ancestry cluster than the roughly 710-donor mean. At a false discovery rate of 0.05, a later analysis linked roughly 17,000 TCR beta sequences to specific HLA alleles. In vitro tests confirmed that a few of the cytomegalovirus-associated TCR beta chains recognize cytomegalovirus antigens. Some IMGT-functional V segments, including TRBV6-2 and TRBV6-3, could not be told apart with the 87-base-pair reads, so those segments were excluded. In an earlier analysis of approximately 590 of the donors, most TCR beta V segments were observed in productive rearrangements about 87% or about 30% of the time, broadly matching IMGT annotations.

Library prep was done by the immunoSEQ multiplex PCR assay. For the multiplex PCR, a mixture combining 60 forward primers for TCR Vbeta segments and 13 reverse primers for TCR Jbeta segments was used. A multiplex PCR assay on genomic DNA amplified the CDR3 region of rearranged TCR beta genes. Amplified TCR beta libraries were sequenced as 87-base-pair reads on the Illumina HiSeq System. Turning to the authors' computational methods: A later analysis tallied 75 million to 95 million unique TCR beta chains across the 600 to 700 repertoires, and some 10 million of those chains were shared by two or more donors. To remove PCR and sequencing errors, raw reads were error-corrected and collapsed into unique sequences using a nearest-neighbor algorithm that merged closely related sequences. To assign V, D and J gene segments, CDR3 sequences were aligned to IMGT reference sequences. For a sequence to be retained, at least a six-nucleotide match to both a V gene segment and a J gene segment was required. A rearrangement counted as productive if the CDR3 had no stop codons and remained in frame with V and J, and every other rearrangement counted as non-productive. CDR3 was defined according to IMGT convention as the region running from the second conserved V-encoded cysteine to the conserved J-encoded phenylalanine. Sequences without an unambiguous match to a single V gene segment were excluded from the earlier analysis of 587 of the donors. An earlier analysis of 500 to 700 of the donors classified V segments as functional when productive rearrangements were above 56.7% and as segregating when the standard deviation between donors was above 5%. A statistical classification framework was built to diagnose cytomegalovirus status from the catalog of TCR beta chain sequences. In a later analysis, V and J genes were assigned by comparing TCR nucleotide sequences against IMGT/GENE-DB human TR gene sequences. Using the TCRdist pipeline, a later analysis assigned CDR3 sequences along with most-parsimonious VDJ recombination scenarios. In a later analysis, each TCR beta chain was defined by its CDR3 amino acid sequence together with its V-gene family, and reads lacking a unique V-gene family were excluded. To address suspected cross-contamination and a sequencing artifact, a later analysis removed a few hundred highly shared, low-generation-probability nucleotide sequences. For each public chain, a later analysis derived a clonal expansion index from normalized ranks of inferred template counts within each repertoire. In a later analysis, generation probabilities were computed using a VDJ recombination model fitted to out-of-frame rearrangements, and the results were checked against IGoR. A later analysis scored TCR-TCR, TCR-HLA and TCR-CMV co-occurrence with hypergeometric tests, applying a repertoire-size bias correction to TCR pairs. A later analysis estimated false discovery rates by permuting HLA or CMV assignments 20 times. A later analysis grouped co-occurring TCRs with DBSCAN, adding TCRdist sequence similarity when clustering within HLA-allele-positive subsets. Co-occurrence clustering excluded repertoires with fewer than 30,000 or more than 120,000 public chains, plus five with anomalous nucleotide sharing. TCRdb stores this immuneACCESS table with in-frame sequences only. Part of the clones is absent; in the studies checked, under half of the shortfall reflects unresolved V genes, and no reason is known for the rest. V and J calls and clone size follow that table, whereas D and trimming were derived from the DNA. The sample's records list 65,000 to 95,000 clones. Jointly, the top ten make up approximately 7.5% of the sample.

The cohort comprised several hundred healthy bone marrow donors. At the time of sampling, all cohort members were nominally healthy, though unrecorded immune exposures were likely present. The donor tested CMV seropositive and was one of the 289 seropositive cohort members. A peripheral blood sample was collected from each donor, and TCR beta sequencing was performed on peripheral blood mononuclear cells. The Qiagen DNeasy Blood Extraction Kit was used to extract genomic DNA from the blood cell samples. CDR1 and CDR2, looked up from the germline V gene, are KGHSY and FQNENV. The CDR3 runs 15 amino acids, cysteine and phenylalanine included. Solely the CDR3 DNA is kept, with 45 bases framed from the first base. V and J are truncated by 0 bases and 4 bases respectively, leaving an intervening sequence of 10 bases. Comments on this clone: Its antigen remains undetermined.

The sequence is built from TRBV16 and TRBJ1-3; the D gene identity is not certain. This receptor was obtained from a female donor in good health and CMV-seropositive. The sequencing input was PBMCs. The DNA is as follows: TGTGCCAGCAGCCAATCTGGAGGGCCAGGAAACACCATATATTTT. This is translated as CASSQSGGPGNTIYF.